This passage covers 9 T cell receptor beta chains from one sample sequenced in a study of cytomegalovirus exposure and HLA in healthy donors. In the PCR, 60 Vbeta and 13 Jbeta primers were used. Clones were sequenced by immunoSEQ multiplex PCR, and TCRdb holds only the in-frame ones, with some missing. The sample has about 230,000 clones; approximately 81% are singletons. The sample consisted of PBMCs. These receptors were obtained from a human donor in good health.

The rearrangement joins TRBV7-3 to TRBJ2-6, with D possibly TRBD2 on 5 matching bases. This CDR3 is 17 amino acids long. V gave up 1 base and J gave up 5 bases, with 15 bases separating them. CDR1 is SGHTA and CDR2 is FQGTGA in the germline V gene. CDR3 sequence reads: CASSLNGGAVRANVLTF. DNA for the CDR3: TGTGCCAGCAGCTTAAACGGAGGCGCCGTTAGGGCCAACGTCCTGACTTTC.

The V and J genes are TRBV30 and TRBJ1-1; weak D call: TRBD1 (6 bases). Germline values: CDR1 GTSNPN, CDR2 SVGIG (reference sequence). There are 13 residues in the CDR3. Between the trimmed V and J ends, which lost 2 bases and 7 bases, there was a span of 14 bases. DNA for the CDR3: TGTGCCTGGAGTAGGGGGGGCTTGAATGAAGCTTTCTTT. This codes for CAWSRGGLNEAFF.

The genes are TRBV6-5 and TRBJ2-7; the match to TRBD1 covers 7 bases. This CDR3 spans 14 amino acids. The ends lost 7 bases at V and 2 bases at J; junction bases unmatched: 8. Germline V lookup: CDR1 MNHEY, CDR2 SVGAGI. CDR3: CASTTGQAPYEQYF. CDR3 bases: TGTGCCAGCACCACCGGACAGGCCCCCTACGAGCAGTACTTC.

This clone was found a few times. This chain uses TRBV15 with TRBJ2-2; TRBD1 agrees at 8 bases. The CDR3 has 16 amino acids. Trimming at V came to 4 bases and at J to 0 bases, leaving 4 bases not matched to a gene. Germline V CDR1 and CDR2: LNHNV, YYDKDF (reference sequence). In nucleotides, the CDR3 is TGTGCCACCAGCAAAGGACAGGGAGCGAACACCGGGGAGCTGTTTTTT. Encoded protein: CATSKGQGANTGELFF.

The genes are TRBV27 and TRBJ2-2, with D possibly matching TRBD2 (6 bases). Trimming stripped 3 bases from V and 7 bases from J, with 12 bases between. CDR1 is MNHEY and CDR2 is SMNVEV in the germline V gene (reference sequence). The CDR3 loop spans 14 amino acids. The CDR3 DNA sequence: TGTGCCAGCAGTTTTCAGCTAGCGATCGGGGAGCTGTTTTTT. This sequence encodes CASSFQLAIGELFF.

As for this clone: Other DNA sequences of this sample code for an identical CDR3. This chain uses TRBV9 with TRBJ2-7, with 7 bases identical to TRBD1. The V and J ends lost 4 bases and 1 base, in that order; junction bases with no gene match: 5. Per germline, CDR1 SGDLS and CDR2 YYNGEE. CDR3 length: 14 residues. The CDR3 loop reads CASSPGDSSYEQYF. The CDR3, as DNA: TGTGCCAGCAGCCCAGGGGACAGTTCCTACGAGCAGTACTTC. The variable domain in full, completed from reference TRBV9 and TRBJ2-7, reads DSGVTQTPKHLITATGQRVTLRCSPRSGDLSVYWYQQSLDQGLQFLIQYYNGEERAKGNILERFSAQQFPDLHSELNLSSLELGDSALYFCASSPGDSSYEQYFGPGTRLTVT.

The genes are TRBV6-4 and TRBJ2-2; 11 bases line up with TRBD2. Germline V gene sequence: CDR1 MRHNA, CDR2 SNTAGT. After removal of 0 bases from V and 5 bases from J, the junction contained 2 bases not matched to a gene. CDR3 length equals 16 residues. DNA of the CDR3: TGTGCCAGCAGTGACTCCGGGACTAGCGGTACCGGGGAGCTGTTTTTT. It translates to CASSDSGTSGTGELFF.

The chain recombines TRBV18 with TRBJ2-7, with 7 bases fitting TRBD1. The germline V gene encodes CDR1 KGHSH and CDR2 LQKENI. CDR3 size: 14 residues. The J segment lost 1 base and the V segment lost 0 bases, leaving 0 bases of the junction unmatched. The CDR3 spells CASSPPTGSYEQYF. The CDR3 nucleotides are TGTGCCAGCTCACCACCGACAGGGTCCTACGAGCAGTACTTC.

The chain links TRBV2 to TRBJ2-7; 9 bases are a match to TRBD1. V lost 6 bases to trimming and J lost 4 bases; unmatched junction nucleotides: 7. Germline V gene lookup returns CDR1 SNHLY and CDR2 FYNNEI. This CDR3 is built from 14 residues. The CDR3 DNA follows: TGTGCCAGCAGGACGGGACAGGGTAATTACGAGCAGTACTTC. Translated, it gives CASRTGQGNYEQYF.